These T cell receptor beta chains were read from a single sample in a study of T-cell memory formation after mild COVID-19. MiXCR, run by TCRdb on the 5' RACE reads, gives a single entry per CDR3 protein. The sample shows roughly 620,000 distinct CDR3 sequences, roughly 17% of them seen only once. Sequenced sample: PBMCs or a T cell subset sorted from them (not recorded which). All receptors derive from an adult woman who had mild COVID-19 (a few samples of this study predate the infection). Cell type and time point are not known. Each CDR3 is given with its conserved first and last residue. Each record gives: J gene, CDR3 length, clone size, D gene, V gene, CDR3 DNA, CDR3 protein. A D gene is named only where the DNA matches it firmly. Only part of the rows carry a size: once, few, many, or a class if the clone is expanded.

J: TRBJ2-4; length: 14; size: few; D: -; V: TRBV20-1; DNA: TGCAGTGCTAGGCGGGGACTAGCCAAAAACATTCAGTACTTC; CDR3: CSARRGLAKNIQYF
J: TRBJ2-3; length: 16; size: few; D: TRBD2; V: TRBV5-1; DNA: TGCGCCAGCAGCACTAGCGGGGGGCTTAGCACAGATACGCAGTATTTT; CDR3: CASSTSGGLSTDTQYF
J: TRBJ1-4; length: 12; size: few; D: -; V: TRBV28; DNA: TGTGCCAGTGGGAGAACTAATGAAAAACTGTTTTTT; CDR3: CASGRTNEKLFF
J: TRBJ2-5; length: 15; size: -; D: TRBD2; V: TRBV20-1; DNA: TGCAGTGCTAGAAGTCTAGCGGTTTACCAAGAGACCCAGTACTTC; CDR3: CSARSLAVYQETQYF
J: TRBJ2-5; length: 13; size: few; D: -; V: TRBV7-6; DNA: TGTGCCAGCACCCAGCAGTACCAAGAGACCCAGTACTTC; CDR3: CASTQQYQETQYF
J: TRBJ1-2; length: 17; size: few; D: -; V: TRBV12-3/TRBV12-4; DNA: TGTGCCAGCAGTTTCTCTCAGGGGTCGATCAATAACTATGGCTACACCTTC; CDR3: CASSFSQGSINNYGYTF
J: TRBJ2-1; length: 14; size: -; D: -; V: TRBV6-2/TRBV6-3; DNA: TGTGCCAGCAGTTACTCCGGCCCACTCCATGAGCAGTTCTTC; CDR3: CASSYSGPLHEQFF
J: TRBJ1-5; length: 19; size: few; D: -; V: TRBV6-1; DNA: TGTGCCAGCAGTGAAGTAGCCGGGAGATTCGAATTAAGCAATCAGCCCCAGCATTTT; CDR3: CASSEVAGRFELSNQPQHF
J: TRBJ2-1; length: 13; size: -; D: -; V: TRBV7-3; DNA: TGTGCCAGCAGCTCGACCCTGACAACTGAGCAGTTCTTC; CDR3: CASSSTLTTEQFF
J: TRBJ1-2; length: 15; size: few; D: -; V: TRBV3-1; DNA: TGTGCCAGCAGCCAAAGTCCCGGAACTTGGTATGGCTACACCTTC; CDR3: CASSQSPGTWYGYTF
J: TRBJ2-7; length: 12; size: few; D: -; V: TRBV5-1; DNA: TGCGCCAGCAGCTTTCTTGGACTCGAGCAGTACTTC; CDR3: CASSFLGLEQYF
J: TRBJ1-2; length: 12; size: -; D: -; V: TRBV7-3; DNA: TGTGCCAGCAGCCAGGATGGGGATGGCTACACCTTC; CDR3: CASSQDGDGYTF
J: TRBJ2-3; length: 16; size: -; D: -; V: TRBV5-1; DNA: TGCGCCAGCAGCCCCGGCCTTAACCGGGGCACAGATACGCAGTATTTT; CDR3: CASSPGLNRGTDTQYF
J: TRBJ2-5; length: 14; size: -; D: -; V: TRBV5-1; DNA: TGCGCCAGCAGCTTGGCCGCATACGCGGAGACCCAGTACTTC; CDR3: CASSLAAYAETQYF
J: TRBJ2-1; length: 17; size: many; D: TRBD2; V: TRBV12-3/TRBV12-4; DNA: TGTGCCAGCAGTTTAACGACTAGCGGGACGGCCGAAGATGAGCAGTTCTTC; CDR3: CASSLTTSGTAEDEQFF
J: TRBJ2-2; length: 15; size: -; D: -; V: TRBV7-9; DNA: TGTGCCAGCAACCCTCCGGCAGGACTCACCGGGGAGCTGTTTTTT; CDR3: CASNPPAGLTGELFF
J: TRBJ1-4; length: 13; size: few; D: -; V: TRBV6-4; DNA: TGTGCCAGCATCCCCCCAACTAATGAAAAACTGTTTTTT; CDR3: CASIPPTNEKLFF
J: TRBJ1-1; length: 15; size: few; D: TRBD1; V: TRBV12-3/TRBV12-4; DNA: TGTGCCAGCAGTCCCGGGGGGACAGCTTACACTGAAGCTTTCTTT; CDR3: CASSPGGTAYTEAFF
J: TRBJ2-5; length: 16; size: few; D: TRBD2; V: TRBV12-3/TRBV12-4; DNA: TGTGCCAGCAGCCAACGACTAGCGGTATTCCAAGAGACCCAGTACTTC; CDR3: CASSQRLAVFQETQYF
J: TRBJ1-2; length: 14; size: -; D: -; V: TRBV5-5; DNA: TGTGCCAGCAGCACCCGACAGAGTAACTATGGCTACACCTTC; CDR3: CASSTRQSNYGYTF
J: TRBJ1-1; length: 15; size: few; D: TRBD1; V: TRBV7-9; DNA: TGTGCCAGCAGCTCGGGACAGCACATGAACACTGAAGCTTTCTTT; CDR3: CASSSGQHMNTEAFF
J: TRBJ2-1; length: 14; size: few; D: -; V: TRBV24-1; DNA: TGTGCCACCTCTCACATCGGCCAGGGTAATGAGCAGTTCTTC; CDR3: CATSHIGQGNEQFF
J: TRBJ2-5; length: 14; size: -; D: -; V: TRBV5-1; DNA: TGCGCCAGCAGCTCCGGGACGGCCTTAGAGACCCAGTACTTC; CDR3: CASSSGTALETQYF
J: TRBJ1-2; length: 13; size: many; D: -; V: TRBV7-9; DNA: TGTGCCAGCAGCTTAGGCGGGTCTGGCGGCTACACCTTC; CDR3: CASSLGGSGGYTF
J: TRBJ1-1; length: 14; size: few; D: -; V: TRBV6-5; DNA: TGTGCCAGCAGAGATGGACAGCGGAACACTGAAGCTTTCTTT; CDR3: CASRDGQRNTEAFF
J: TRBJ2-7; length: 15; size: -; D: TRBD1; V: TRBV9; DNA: TGTGCCAGCAGCGTTAAGACAGGGGCGGCCTACGAGCAGTACTTC; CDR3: CASSVKTGAAYEQYF
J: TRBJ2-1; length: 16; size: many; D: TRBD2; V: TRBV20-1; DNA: TGCAGTGCTAGAGAGTCTAGCGGGAGGGCCTACAATGAGCAGTTCTTC; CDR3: CSARESSGRAYNEQFF
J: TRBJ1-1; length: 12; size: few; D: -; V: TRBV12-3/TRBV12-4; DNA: TGTGCCAGCAGTTTAAATGGGGGTTCAGCTTTCTTT; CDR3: CASSLNGGSAFF
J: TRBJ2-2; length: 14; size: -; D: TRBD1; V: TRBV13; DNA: TGTGCCAGCAGCTCCTCACAGGGGGCCGGGGAGCTGTTTTTT; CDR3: CASSSSQGAGELFF
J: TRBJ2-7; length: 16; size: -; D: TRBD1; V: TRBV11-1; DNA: TGTGCCAGCAGCATCAGACAGGGCTACCTACCCTACGAGCAGTACTTC; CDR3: CASSIRQGYLPYEQYF
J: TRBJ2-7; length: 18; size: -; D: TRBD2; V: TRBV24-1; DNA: TGTGCCACCAGTGATTCGGCTAGCGGGAGGACCGTTATCGACGAGCAGTACTTC; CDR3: CATSDSASGRTVIDEQYF